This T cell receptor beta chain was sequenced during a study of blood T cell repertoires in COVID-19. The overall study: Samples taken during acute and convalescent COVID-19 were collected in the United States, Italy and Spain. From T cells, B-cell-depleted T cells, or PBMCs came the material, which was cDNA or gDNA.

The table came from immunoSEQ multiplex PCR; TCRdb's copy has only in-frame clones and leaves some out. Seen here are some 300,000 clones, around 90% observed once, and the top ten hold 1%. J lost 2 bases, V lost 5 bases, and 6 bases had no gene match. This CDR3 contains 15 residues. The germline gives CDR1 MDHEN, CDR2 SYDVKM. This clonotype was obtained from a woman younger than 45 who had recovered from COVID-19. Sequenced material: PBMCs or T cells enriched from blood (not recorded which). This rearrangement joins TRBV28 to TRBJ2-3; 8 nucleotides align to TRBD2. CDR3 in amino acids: CASSITSGVTDTQYF. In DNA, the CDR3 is TGTGCCAGCAGTATAACTAGCGGCGTCACAGATACGCAGTATTTT.